This T cell receptor beta chain was obtained from a study of cytomegalovirus exposure and HLA in healthy donors. At the level of the study: Genotyping of roughly 400 donors showed that about 83% belonged to the Caucasian-associated ancestry cluster. General study results and limits: Analysis performed later found roughly 18,000 TCR beta sequences associated with HLA alleles at 0.05 false discovery rate.

Vbeta (60) and Jbeta (13) primers were used in the PCR. Profiling relied on immunoSEQ multiplex PCR, and the TCRdb table lists in-frame clones only, not all of them. The repertoire consists of about 140,000 clones, with about 84% occurring once and the leading ten covering about 2.2%. Comments on this clone: Antigen: not known.

Sequenced material: PBMCs. The source of this sequence is a man in his fifties in good health and CMV-seronegative.

The chain's CDR3 is CASSLDQGMNTEAFF. DNA for the CDR3: TGTGCCAGCAGCTTAGATCAGGGCATGAACACTGAAGCTTTCTTT. This chain connects TRBV7-2 to TRBJ1-1; D is perhaps TRBD1 (5 bases). The germline CDR1 and CDR2 sequences are SGHTA and FQGNSA. Trimming pared 1 base from V and 0 bases from J, leaving 9 bases between. This CDR3 comprises 15 residues. Filled out from reference TRBV7-2 and TRBJ1-1, the complete variable domain reads GAGVSQSPSNKVTEKGKDVELRCDPISGHTALYWYRQSLGQGLEFLIYFQGNSAPDKSGLPSDRFSAERTGGSVSTLTIQRTQQEDSAVYLCASSLDQGMNTEAFFGQGTRLTVV.